This T cell receptor (beta chain) emerged from a study of response to subunit inactivated influenza vaccine. General study findings and limits: It was the authors' suggestion that each seasonal influenza vaccination recruits few new T cells.

The trim removed 4 bases at V and 5 bases at J, leaving 14 bases unmatched. From germline, CDR1 is SGDLS and CDR2 YYNGEE. The CDR3 loop spans 17 amino acids. A remark on this clonotype: Its antigen is currently unknown.

Each CDR3 protein is one row after TCRdb ran MiXCR on the RT-PCR reads. The repertoire holds some 800,000 distinct CDR3 sequences, with approximately 22% as singletons. The chain couples TRBV9 to TRBJ2-2, with 7 bases fitting TRBD2. The receptor's source is a man between 50 and 59 years old who received an inactivated influenza vaccine. The sequences come from PBMCs from blood, collected 4 to 6 days after vaccination. The CDR3 region has the DNA TGTGCCAGCAGCACCCCGACTAGCCCCACGGAGACCGGGGAGCTGTTTTTT. It specifies CASSTPTSPTETGELFF.